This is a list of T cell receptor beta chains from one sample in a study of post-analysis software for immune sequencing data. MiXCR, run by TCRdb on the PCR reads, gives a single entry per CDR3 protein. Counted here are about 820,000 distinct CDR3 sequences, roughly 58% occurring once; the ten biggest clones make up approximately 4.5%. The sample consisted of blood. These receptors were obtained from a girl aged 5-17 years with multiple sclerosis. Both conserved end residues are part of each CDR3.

cdr3_aa: CASSEGGGGPQETQYF; j_call: TRBJ2-5; v_call: TRBV9
cdr3_aa: CSVVTDTQYF; j_call: TRBJ2-3; v_call: TRBV29-1
cdr3_aa: CASSFPDSPDTQYF; j_call: TRBJ2-3; v_call: TRBV12-3/TRBV12-4
cdr3_aa: CSVTGNYNEQFF; j_call: TRBJ2-1; v_call: TRBV29-1
cdr3_aa: CASSFGQGLWGYTF; j_call: TRBJ1-2; v_call: TRBV7-9
cdr3_aa: CASKSGDGYTF; j_call: TRBJ1-2; v_call: TRBV19
cdr3_aa: CATSREESLEAFF; j_call: TRBJ1-1; v_call: TRBV15
cdr3_aa: CASSQEWGAQETQYF; j_call: TRBJ2-5; v_call: TRBV3-1
cdr3_aa: CASSPRSSYEQFF; j_call: TRBJ2-1; v_call: TRBV5-1
cdr3_aa: CASSKGRSQTPPPTEQYF; j_call: -; v_call: TRBV21-1
cdr3_aa: CSVGARRGDTQYF; j_call: TRBJ2-3; v_call: TRBV29-1
cdr3_aa: CSARETAGGHLEQYF; j_call: TRBJ2-7; v_call: TRBV20-1
cdr3_aa: CSAHSGGSYEQYF; j_call: TRBJ2-7; v_call: TRBV20-1
cdr3_aa: CASSHPSTSGRDNEQFF; j_call: TRBJ2-1; v_call: TRBV4-1
cdr3_aa: CASTPPGTATETQYF; j_call: TRBJ2-5; v_call: TRBV28
cdr3_aa: CASSFESLPDTQYF; j_call: TRBJ2-3; v_call: TRBV7-3
cdr3_aa: CSATDRGKYEQYF; j_call: TRBJ2-7; v_call: TRBV20-1
cdr3_aa: CASSSRTLLAGYTF; j_call: TRBJ1-2; v_call: TRBV9
cdr3_aa: CASTTRGQGSNEQFF; j_call: TRBJ2-1; v_call: TRBV12-3/TRBV12-4
cdr3_aa: CATSDGVGASTDTQYF; j_call: TRBJ2-3; v_call: TRBV24-1